Below are 31 T cell receptor beta chains sequenced from a single sample in a study of cytomegalovirus exposure and HLA in healthy donors. TCRdb's copy holds only in-frame clones and misses some; the assay was immunoSEQ multiplex PCR. The repertoire includes some 180,000 clones, approximately 89% of them detected once, and more than 5.5% sits in the top ten. The specimen was PBMCs. The receptor source for this set is a man aged 30 to 39 in good health and CMV-seropositive.

This clone was observed a handful of times. The J gene is TRBJ2-2, the V gene TRBV5-4; TRBD2 matches at 14 bases. V was pared by 3 bases and J by 2 bases, with 3 bases of the junction left unmatched. The length of the CDR3 is 17 residues. CDR1 is SGHNT, CDR2 YYREEE, per germline (reference sequence). CDR3 sequence (DNA): TGTGCCAGCAGCTCCGGGACTAGCGGGGGAAACACCGGGGAGCTGTTTTTT. Translating it yields CASSSGTSGGNTGELFF.

This chain connects TRBV6-1 to TRBJ2-7, with D hard to call. Germline CDR1 and CDR2: MNHNS and SASEGT. There are 13 residues in the CDR3. The V gene lost 0 bases and the J gene lost 3 bases, with 6 bases spanning the gap. CDR3 sequence: CASSEAIGYEQYF. CDR3 nucleotide sequence: TGTGCCAGCAGTGAAGCGATCGGCTACGAGCAGTACTTC.

The gene calls are TRBV27 and TRBJ2-3; the D is unclear. Trimming left V 2 bases short and J 2 bases short, with 23 bases between. CDR1 and CDR2 (germline): MNHEY, SMNVEV (reference sequence). This CDR3 contains 19 residues. CDR3 region: CASSLKGYWAARHTDTQYF. CDR3 nucleotide sequence: TGTGCCAGCAGTTTAAAGGGTTATTGGGCAGCGAGACACACAGATACGCAGTATTTT.

This clone was detected only once. The V and J genes are TRBV10-3 and TRBJ2-2, with 11 bases identical to TRBD2. Trimming took 9 bases from V and 0 from J; bases not matched to a gene: 0. This CDR3 is 14 amino acids long. CDR1 is ENHRY and CDR2 is SYGVKD in the germline V gene. This CDR3 is CAISGGANTGELFF. CDR3 coding DNA: TGTGCCATTAGCGGGGGGGCGAACACCGGGGAGCTGTTTTTT.

The chain links TRBV6-1 to TRBJ2-7; a possible D gene is TRBD2 (6 bases). V was shortened by 5 bases and J by 7 bases, with 15 bases between the two germline ends. The CDR3 has 13 amino acids. CDR1 and CDR2 from the germline V gene are MNHNS and SASEGT. The CDR3 bases are TGTGCCAGCAGTACAACTCGCGGAGGGGAGCAGTACTTC. Translation: CASSTTRGGEQYF.

This clone was seen more than once but under ten times. The chain's CDR3 is CASSPDRGNEQYF. CDR3 in DNA: TGTGCCAGCAGCCCGGACAGGGGTAACGAGCAGTACTTC. The chain is built from TRBV11-2 and TRBJ2-7, with 9 bases aligning to TRBD1. J gave up 5 bases and V 5 bases, and 4 bases lay outside the gene matches. The CDR3 covers 13 residues. Germline loops: CDR1 SGHAT, CDR2 FQNNGV.

J is TRBJ2-3 and V is TRBV28, with TRBD2 matching 7 bases. Germline trimming cut 7 bases from V and 4 bases from J; bases unmatched to any gene: 8. The CDR3 spans 14 residues. Germline V gene sequence: CDR1 MDHEN, CDR2 SYDVKM. The CDR3 nucleotides are TGTGCCAGCATGACTAGCCTGCGGCCAGATACGCAGTATTTT. It is translated as CASMTSLRPDTQYF. Combining the CDR3 with reference TRBV28 and TRBJ2-3 gives the whole variable domain DVKVTQSSRYLVKRTGEKVFLECVQDMDHENMFWYRQDPGLGLRLIYFSYDVKMKEKGDIPEGYSVSREKKERFSLILESASTNQTSMYLCASMTSLRPDTQYFGPGTRLTVL.

The chain couples TRBV6-1 to TRBJ2-7, with unresolved D. This CDR3 region has 15 residues. V was trimmed by 1 base and J by 7 bases, leaving 17 bases between them. The germline CDR1 and CDR2 sequences are MNHNS and SASEGT. DNA for the CDR3: TGTGCCAGCAGTGAAGTCGGCGGCCCTACGATTGAGCAGTACTTC. Its translation is CASSEVGGPTIEQYF.

The chain is built from TRBV11-1 and TRBJ2-2; TRBD2 matches at 13 bases. In germline, CDR1 is SGHAT, CDR2 FQDESV (reference sequence). CDR3 length: 16 residues. Germline trimming cut 5 bases from V and 4 bases from J; bases unmatched to any gene: 4. As DNA, the CDR3 is TGTGCCAGCAGCCTGACTAGCGGGGGGATCACCGGGGAGCTGTTTTTT. It specifies CASSLTSGGITGELFF.

The chain links TRBV7-3 to TRBJ2-6, with unresolved D. Germline CDR1 is SGHTA and CDR2 is FQGTGA. This CDR3 has 16 residues. With 2 bases removed from V and 4 bases from J, the gap between germline ends came to 12 bases. CDR3 protein: CASSLGRATGANVLTF. The CDR3 bases are TGTGCCAGCAGCTTAGGCCGTGCTACCGGGGCCAACGTCCTGACTTTC. The full variable domain, completed using reference TRBV7-3 and TRBJ2-6, is GAGVSQTPSNKVTEKGKYVELRCDPISGHTALYWYRQSLGQGPEFLIYFQGTGAADDSGLPNDRFFAVRPEGSVSTLKIQRTERGDSAVYLCASSLGRATGANVLTFGAGSRLTVL.

The rearrangement joins TRBV9 to TRBJ2-5, with D hard to call. V lost 3 bases and J lost 2, with 8 bases in between. Germline-derived CDR1 and CDR2 are SGDLS and YYNGEE. The CDR3 spans 13 residues. In DNA, the CDR3 is TGTGCCAGCAGCGGCGGTACTCAAGAGACCCAGTACTTC. Protein sequence: CASSGGTQETQYF.

The rearrangement links TRBV5-1 to TRBJ1-2; TRBD1 might be the D (6 bases). Trimming pared 4 bases from V and 5 bases from J, leaving 15 bases between. This CDR3 has 14 amino acids. Germline CDR1 SGHRS, CDR2 YFSETQ. The CDR3 sequence: CASSLVAGTYGYTF. Written as DNA, the CDR3 is TGCGCCAGCAGCCTGGTGGCAGGGACATATGGCTACACCTTC.

For the CDR3, the DNA is TGTGCCAGCAGTTTAGTCGGGACAGGGGACTACGAGCAGTACTTC. Encoded protein: CASSLVGTGDYEQYF. The V call is TRBV27, the J call TRBJ2-7, with 10 bases that match TRBD1. The junction had 4 bases not matched to a gene; V was cut back by 2 bases and J by 3 bases. Germline V CDR1 and CDR2: MNHEY, SMNVEV (reference sequence). The CDR3 sequence is 15 residues long.

The chain employs TRBV27 and TRBJ2-6; no firm D call. The CDR3 has 17 residues. V was cut by 5 bases and J by 3 bases, with 17 bases left in between. Germline V gene lookup returns CDR1 MNHEY and CDR2 SMNVEV (reference sequence). DNA of the CDR3: TGTGCCAGCAGTCTCCCCTACGCGCAAGGTGGGGCCAACGTCCTGACTTTC. Translating gives CASSLPYAQGGANVLTF.

The V and J genes are TRBV6-6 and TRBJ2-2; the D gene is possibly TRBD2 (5 bases). Germline CDR1 and CDR2: MNHNY and SVGAGI (reference sequence). The CDR3 has 13 amino acids. V lost 10 bases to trimming and J lost 6 bases, with 15 bases between them. The CDR3 bases are TGTGCCATACGGGATTTCTCCCCCGGGGAGCTGTTTTTT. Protein sequence: CAIRDFSPGELFF.

The gene calls are TRBV5-1 and TRBJ2-1; 11 bases line up with TRBD2. V dropped 2 bases and J dropped 8; count of bases not matched to a gene: 12. Germline values: CDR1 SGHRS, CDR2 YFSETQ. CDR3 length equals 17 residues. In nucleotides, the CDR3 is TGCGCCAGCAGCTTCCCCGCGGTAGCGGGGGGGCTGGATGAGCAGTTCTTC. This sequence encodes CASSFPAVAGGLDEQFF.

V gene TRBV6-5 combines with J gene TRBJ1-4; D is unresolved. The length of the CDR3 is 14 residues. Germline CDR1 MNHEY, CDR2 SVGAGI. V dropped 3 bases and J dropped 7 bases, with 12 bases sitting between them. CDR3 nucleotide sequence: TGTGCCAGCAGTTATAGCAAGGCTAGTGAAAAACTGTTTTTT. Its protein is CASSYSKASEKLFF.

The chain combines TRBV29-1 with TRBJ2-5; D is perhaps TRBD2 (5 bases). CDR3 length equals 11 residues. Germline V gene lookup returns CDR1 SQVTM and CDR2 ANQGSEA. V lost 7 bases and J 4 bases, leaving 10 bases between the germline ends. CDR3 DNA sequence: TGCAGCGGGACCGCGGGAGAGACCCAGTACTTC. Translating it yields CSGTAGETQYF.

CDR3 DNA sequence: TGCAGTGCCCGGGGAGGGGATACGCAGTATTTT. Amino acids: CSARGGDTQYF. The V call is TRBV20-1, the J call TRBJ2-3; 7 nucleotides match TRBD2. J lost 6 bases, V lost 6 bases, and 3 bases had no gene match. Germline V gives CDR1 DFQATT, CDR2 SNEGSKA (reference sequence). The CDR3 loop spans 11 amino acids.

This chain joins TRBV27 and TRBJ1-5; D not certain. The V end lost 5 bases, the J end lost 4 bases, and 9 bases lay between the germline ends. The CDR3 loop spans 13 amino acids. CDR1 is MNHEY, CDR2 SMNVEV, per germline (reference sequence). Written as DNA, the CDR3 is TGTGCCAGCAGTCCCTTCCCTAATCAGCCCCAGCATTTT. The encoded protein is CASSPFPNQPQHF.

This sequence joins TRBV10-3 and TRBJ1-2; D is unresolved. CDR3 length: 14 amino acids. V was cut by 1 base and J by 0 bases, with 6 bases left in between. The germline CDR1 and CDR2 sequences are ENHRY and SYGVKD. The CDR3 loop reads CAISEYQANYGYTF. The CDR3 bases are TGTGCCATCAGTGAGTACCAGGCTAACTATGGCTACACCTTC.

The V gene is TRBV15, the J gene TRBJ2-3; D tentatively reads TRBD1 or TRBD2 (5 bases each). This CDR3 has 16 residues. Deletions cut 3 bases from V and 4 bases from J, with 17 bases between. Germline V lookup: CDR1 LNHNV, CDR2 YYDKDF (reference sequence). The CDR3 sequence is CATSRLGEGYPDTQYF. In nucleotides, the CDR3 is TGTGCCACCAGCAGGCTGGGAGAGGGGTACCCAGATACGCAGTATTTT.

Note on this clone: The junction departs from germline at one end; a sequencing error may be responsible. This chain uses TRBV7-2 with TRBJ2-7; D is unclear. The CDR3 loop spans 15 amino acids. Germline assignment: CDR1 SGHTA and CDR2 FQGNSA. The CDR3 region has the DNA TGTGCCAGCAGTATAAAAGGGTCCGGTAACGGTGAGCAGTGCTTC. It yields the protein CASSIKGSGNGEQCF.

This chain joins TRBV4-2 and TRBJ2-3, with D possibly matching TRBD1 (6 bases). The CDR3 loop spans 16 amino acids. Trimming took 0 bases from V and 4 from J, leaving 14 bases between them. The germline V gene encodes CDR1 LGHNA and CDR2 YNFKEQ. Here the CDR3 DNA reads TGTGCCAGCAGCCAAGAGGGCGGGCCAGGGGCAGATACGCAGTATTTT. Amino acid sequence: CASSQEGGPGADTQYF.

The chain links TRBV9 to TRBJ1-2; D not certain. Trimming shortened V by 0 bases and J by 8 bases, and 14 bases separated the two germline ends. CDR1 is SGDLS and CDR2 is YYNGEE in the germline V gene. The CDR3 spans 14 residues. CDR3 amino acids: CASSVGGESTGYTF. DNA of the CDR3: TGTGCCAGCAGCGTAGGGGGAGAATCTACGGGCTACACCTTC.

The table lists this clone with a few counts. The V and J genes are TRBV7-9 and TRBJ2-1, with 10 bases lining up with TRBD2. The CDR3 is made up of 19 amino acids. Trimming removed 4 bases from V and 0 bases from J; junction bases left unmatched: 12. CDR1 and CDR2 (germline): SEHNR, FQNEAQ (reference sequence). In DNA form, the CDR3 reads TGTGCCAGCAGCTCGTTAGCGGGGGGCCGAGGTACCTCCTACAATGAGCAGTTCTTC. The encoded protein is CASSSLAGGRGTSYNEQFF.

This clone showed up just once. V is TRBV9 and J is TRBJ2-3; no clear D. Germline-derived CDR1 and CDR2 are SGDLS and YYNGEE. Trimming removed 3 bases at V and 4 bases at J, with 15 bases between. The CDR3 is made up of 15 amino acids. The CDR3 region is CASSDVERAADTQYF. The CDR3 DNA reads TGTGCCAGCAGCGACGTCGAGCGCGCGGCAGATACGCAGTATTTT.

The chain employs TRBV28 and TRBJ2-3; D unresolved. Trimming stripped 2 bases from V and 7 bases from J, with 7 bases between. This CDR3 has 12 residues. Per germline, CDR1 MDHEN and CDR2 SYDVKM. The CDR3 here is CASSLRVYTQYF. In DNA form, the CDR3 reads TGTGCCAGCAGTTTAAGGGTTTATACGCAGTATTTT.

The chain uses TRBV29-1 and TRBJ1-3; TRBD1 might be the D (6 bases). This CDR3 region has 13 residues. The germline CDR1 and CDR2 sequences are SQVTM and ANQGSEA. V was pared by 8 bases and J by 2 bases, with 13 bases between. CDR3 bases: TGCAGCCCCTTTCGACAGGCTGGAAACACCATATATTTT. It specifies CSPFRQAGNTIYF.

The chain is built from TRBV9 and TRBJ1-4, with 7 positions matching TRBD1. The trim removed 3 bases at V and 6 bases at J, leaving 2 bases unmatched. The V gene's germline CDR1 is SGDLS and CDR2 YYNGEE. This CDR3 comprises 13 residues. For the CDR3, the DNA is TGTGCCAGCAGCGGAGACAGGGATGAAAAACTGTTTTTT. This codes for CASSGDRDEKLFF.

The chain employs TRBV4-1 and TRBJ1-2; 8 positions agree with TRBD1. The V gene end was trimmed by 0 bases and the J gene end by 3 bases; junction bases not matched to a gene: 6. This CDR3 has 16 residues. CDR1 and CDR2 (germline): MGHRA, YSYEKL. CDR3 protein: CASSQDGPGGDYGYTF. In DNA, the CDR3 is TGCGCCAGCAGCCAAGACGGGCCAGGGGGCGACTATGGCTACACCTTC.